This is a list of T cell receptor beta chains from one sample in a study of PD-1 blockade in classical Hodgkin lymphoma. Assay used: immunoSEQ multiplex PCR; TCRdb lists only in-frame clones, some missing. The sample has around 9,900 clones; 90% to 95% are singletons. The specimen comprised peripheral blood mononuclear cells (PBMCs), sampled at baseline. These receptor sequences come from a human donor with classical Hodgkin lymphoma. The CDR3 runs from the conserved cysteine through the conserved F or W. D genes are given only for firm matches. Where a row states a size, it is once, few, many or the class of an expanded clone; other rows omit it.

v_gene	d_gene	abundance	j_gene	CDR3aa	CDR3nt
TRBV7-7	TRBD2	NA	TRBJ2-3	CASSPTGTSKDTQYF	TGTGCTAGCAGCCCCACCGGGACTAGCAAAGATACGCAGTATTTT
TRBV7-9	NA	NA	TRBJ2-5	CASSLAGAETQYF	TGTGCCAGCAGCTTAGCGGGAGCTGAGACCCAGTACTTC
TRBV30	TRBD1	NA	TRBJ1-5	CAWGTGPNQPQHF	TGTGCCTGGGGGACAGGGCCCAATCAGCCCCAGCATTTT
TRBV4-1	TRBD2	NA	TRBJ2-1	CASSRGATSGYNEQFF	TGCGCCAGCAGCCGAGGTGCGACTAGCGGTTACAATGAGCAGTTCTTC
TRBV28	NA	NA	TRBJ1-5	CASTNKLRRVQPQHF	TGTGCCAGCACCAATAAATTGCGCAGGGTTCAGCCCCAGCATTTT
TRBV19	TRBD2	NA	TRBJ2-1	CASSIGSGSPASNEQFF	TGTGCCAGTAGTATTGGTAGCGGGAGCCCAGCCTCAAATGAGCAGTTCTTC
TRBV19	TRBD2	NA	TRBJ2-7	CASSIRLAGAREQYF	TGTGCCAGTAGTATTCGGCTAGCGGGAGCCCGGGAGCAGTACTTC
TRBV5-1	NA	once	TRBJ1-4	CASRRLTGANEKLFF	TGCGCCAGCAGGCGACTAACAGGAGCTAATGAAAAACTGTTTTTT
TRBV6-4	TRBD1	once	TRBJ1-4	CARSGLTGENEKLFF	TGTGCCCGATCCGGGTTGACAGGGGAAAATGAAAAACTGTTTTTT
TRBV5-1	NA	NA	TRBJ1-3	CASRGPDGSGNTIYF	TGCGCCAGCAGGGGCCCGGACGGATCTGGAAACACCATATATTTT
TRBV19	TRBD1	NA	TRBJ1-2	CASRSSGGLTNGYTF	TGTGCCAGTAGGTCCTCAGGGGGATTAACCAATGGCTACACCTTC
TRBV4-1	TRBD1	NA	TRBJ2-4	CASSHPSYRGTKNIQYF	TGCGCCAGCAGCCACCCAAGCTACAGGGGGACCAAAAACATTCAGTACTTC
TRBV19	TRBD2	NA	TRBJ2-7	CASSIVASGPPYEQYF	TGTGCCAGTAGTATAGTGGCTAGCGGGCCACCCTACGAGCAGTACTTC
TRBV29-1	NA	once	TRBJ2-1	CSVKGSSYNEQFF	TGCAGCGTAAAAGGGTCGTCCTACAATGAGCAGTTCTTC
TRBV9	NA	NA	TRBJ2-3	CASSLPTSTDTQYF	TGTGCCAGCAGCTTACCGACTAGCACAGATACGCAGTATTTT
TRBV19	NA	NA	TRBJ1-1	CASSIMTDGTEAFF	TGTGCCAGTAGTATAATGACAGACGGCACTGAAGCTTTCTTT
TRBV18	NA	NA	TRBJ1-3	CASSRAPGQSGNTIYF	TGTGCCAGCTCACGGGCACCCGGACAGTCTGGAAACACCATATATTTT
TRBV30	NA	once	TRBJ1-4	CAAIFTDNEKLFF	TGTGCCGCGATTTTTACAGATAATGAAAAACTGTTTTTT
TRBV12-5	NA	NA	TRBJ1-5	CASGPLGQPQHF	TGTGCTAGTGGTCCCCTCGGGCAGCCCCAGCATTTT
TRBV5-4	NA	NA	TRBJ1-4	CASSMGGKLFF	TGTGCCAGCAGTATGGGGGGGAAACTGTTTTTT
TRBV11-2	NA	NA	TRBJ1-5	CASSSLTGQPQHF	TGTGCCAGCAGCTCCCTGACTGGTCAGCCCCAGCATTTT
TRBV7-8	TRBD2	NA	TRBJ2-2	CASSLLAGRDTGELFF	TGTGCCAGCAGCTTATTGGCAGGGAGGGACACCGGGGAGCTGTTTTTT
TRBV5-8	NA	NA	TRBJ1-2	CASSYRDKANYGYTF	TGTGCCAGCAGCTACCGGGACAAAGCTAACTATGGCTACACCTTC
TRBV7-6	NA	NA	TRBJ2-7	CASSLSAMGEQYF	TGTGCCAGCAGCTTATCCGCAATGGGCGAGCAGTACTTC
TRBV13	NA	once	TRBJ2-3	CASTSRLRSTDTQYF	TGTGCCAGCACCTCCCGACTTCGTAGCACAGATACGCAGTATTTT
TRBV18	TRBD2	NA	TRBJ2-7	CASSPPTGTSGRGEQYF	TGTGCCAGCTCACCCCCCACCGGGACTAGCGGCCGGGGCGAGCAGTACTTC